This T cell receptor beta chain stems from a study of T cell changes during pregnancy in multiple sclerosis. Only in-frame clones appear in the TCRdb table, and some are missing; sequencing was by immunoSEQ multiplex PCR. The sample carries about 67,000 clones, roughly nine tenths recorded once. This CDR3 is 13 amino acids long. Germline assignment: CDR1 MNHEY and CDR2 SVGAGI. V was trimmed by 1 base and J by 4 bases, leaving 6 bases between them. The source is a female donor with multiple sclerosis, enrolled in a pregnancy study. The sample consisted of peripheral blood, taken in the second trimester of pregnancy. The chain joins TRBV6-5 to TRBJ2-3; D perhaps matches TRBD2 (5 bases). The CDR3 reads CASSYFGADTQYF. CDR3 DNA sequence: TGTGCCAGCAGTTACTTCGGGGCAGATACGCAGTATTTT.